These 9 T cell receptor beta chains came from one sample sequenced in a study of CD8 T cells in ankylosing spondylitis. For these TCRs, the target antigens are not known. General study points: Several highly homologous variants made up a TCR beta motif, and this motif appeared characteristic of ankylosing spondylitis blood.

MiXCR, run by TCRdb on the 5' RACE reads, gives a single entry per CDR3 protein. The sample includes 75,000 to 95,000 distinct CDR3 sequences, just under 9% seen only once; the top ten take approximately 30%. Sequenced sample: blood, either unsorted or a sorted T cell fraction (not recorded which). The source is a male donor with ankylosing spondylitis.

The chain employs TRBV5-1 and TRBJ1-1; the match to TRBD1 covers 7 bases. J was trimmed by 3 bases and V by 9 bases; bases with no gene match: 5. CDR1 is SGHRS and CDR2 is YFSETQ in the germline V gene. The CDR3 runs 12 residues. As DNA, the CDR3 is TGCGCCACCAGGGGGGAGGACACTGAAGCTTTCTTT. As protein: CATRGEDTEAFF.

This clonotype was observed at least ten times. This chain links TRBV20-1 with TRBJ1-1; D gene unclear. V lost 0 bases, J lost 3 bases, and 14 bases lay in between. From germline, CDR1 is DFQATT and CDR2 SNEGSKA (reference sequence). The CDR3 is 15 amino acids. The CDR3 DNA follows: TGCAGTGCTAGAGATCAGGTAGAGATGGACACTGAAGCTTTCTTT. Translated: CSARDQVEMDTEAFF.

This clonotype was found many times. This chain links TRBV7-9 with TRBJ2-7; D possibly uses TRBD1 or TRBD2 (5 bases each). The CDR3 totals 13 residues. Trimming shortened V by 0 bases and J by 4 bases, and 7 bases separated the two germline ends. Germline assignment: CDR1 SEHNR and CDR2 FQNEAQ (reference sequence). The CDR3 DNA follows: TGTGCCAGCAGCTTAGCTGGGGGTTACGAGCAGTACTTC. Translated: CASSLAGGYEQYF.

This clonotype was observed many times. The CDR3 nucleotides read TGCAGTGGAGCGGATTACCAGTCCTACGAGCAGTACTTC. The encoded protein is CSGADYQSYEQYF. The chain recombines TRBV20-1 with TRBJ2-7; D is possibly TRBD2 (5 bases). CDR3 length: 13 residues. CDR1 is DFQATT and CDR2 is SNEGSKA in the germline V gene (reference sequence). Trimming took 7 bases from V and 1 from J, leaving 14 bases between them.

This chain connects TRBV27 to TRBJ2-7; D is undetermined. Germline V lookup: CDR1 MNHEY, CDR2 SMNVEV (reference sequence). This CDR3 is built from 16 residues. The germline V and J ends were trimmed by 4 bases and 0 bases, with 16 bases remaining between them. The DNA of the CDR3 is TGTGCCAGCAGTTATTCCTTCGGCGAGCACTCCTACGAGCAGTACTTC. Residues: CASSYSFGEHSYEQYF.

As for this clonotype: It may be a read error: a sequence one base away is much more abundant. This chain connects TRBV6-1 to TRBJ2-7, with D tentatively TRBD2 (5 bases). The CDR3 runs 14 residues. Germline assignment: CDR1 MNHNS and CDR2 SASEGT. V lost 6 bases, J lost 10 bases, and 22 bases lay in between. CDR3 in DNA: TGTGCCAGCAGGGTGACTACTACTACGTCGGATCAGTACGTC. The encoded protein is CASRVTTTTSDQYV.

Many counts were recorded for this clonotype. The chain combines TRBV12-3 or TRBV12-4 with TRBJ1-1; D gene uncertain. Trimming took 3 bases from V and 3 from J, leaving 14 bases between them. The CDR3 is 15 residues long. The CDR3 region is CASSFMESWDTEAFF. The CDR3 DNA follows: TGTGCCAGCAGTTTCATGGAGTCCTGGGACACTGAAGCTTTCTTT.

This clonotype was seen more than once but under ten times. This chain links TRBV5-6 with TRBJ1-1, with unresolved D. Per germline, CDR1 SGHDT and CDR2 YYEEEE. There are 13 residues in the CDR3. Trimming pared 4 bases from V and 6 bases from J, leaving 13 bases between. This CDR3 is CASSLGRSPEAFF. CDR3 DNA: TGTGCCAGCAGCCTAGGACGGAGCCCTGAAGCTTTCTTT.

This chain joins TRBV9 and TRBJ1-2; weak D call: TRBD1 (5 bases). Germline assignment: CDR1 SGDLS and CDR2 YYNGEE. The CDR3 runs 17 residues. V lost 3 bases and J lost 7, with 25 bases in between. Written as DNA, the CDR3 is TGTGCCAGCAGCGCACGGGACCGCCCACGGGACTATTCTGGCTACACCTTC. Amino acid sequence: CASSARDRPRDYSGYTF.